Below are 4 T cell receptor beta chains sequenced from a single sample in a study of cytomegalovirus exposure and HLA in healthy donors. PCR used 60 Vbeta primers and 13 Jbeta primers. Sequencing used immunoSEQ multiplex PCR; TCRdb keeps in-frame clones, though not all of them. Of approximately 150,000 clones listed, approximately 80% are singletons. Input material: PBMCs. These receptors all come from a woman aged 40 to 50 in good health and CMV-seropositive.

The chain joins TRBV7-8 to TRBJ2-1; 7 positions agree with TRBD1. Germline values: CDR1 SGHVS, CDR2 FQNEAQ. This CDR3 has 17 residues. Trimming at V came to 0 bases and at J to 0 bases, leaving 5 bases not matched to a gene. This CDR3 reads CASSLAWTGSSYNEQFF. The CDR3 nucleotides are TGTGCCAGCAGCTTAGCGTGGACAGGTAGCTCCTACAATGAGCAGTTCTTC.

J is TRBJ1-1 and V is TRBV27; 9 bases are shared with TRBD1. V shed 7 bases and J 11 bases; nucleotides not matched to a gene: 8. The CDR3 totals 12 residues. Germline CDR1 is MNHEY and CDR2 is SMNVEV (reference sequence). The CDR3 sequence: CASKTGGFGAFF. CDR3 DNA sequence: TGTGCCAGCAAAACAGGGGGCTTTGGGGCTTTCTTT.

The chain couples TRBV5-4 to TRBJ2-2; D may be TRBD2 (5 bases). The ends were cut back, 0 bases at V and 4 bases at J, with 13 bases in the middle. Germline V gives CDR1 SGHNT, CDR2 YYREEE (reference sequence). CDR3 length: 16 amino acids. The CDR3 DNA sequence: TGTGCCAGCAGCTTGGAGCTAGCACCCCGCACCGGGGAGCTGTTTTTT. This translates into CASSLELAPRTGELFF.

The chain carries TRBV5-1 and TRBJ2-1; 8 nucleotides match TRBD1. V gave up 2 bases and J gave up 7 bases; unmatched junction bases: 11. The CDR3 has 16 residues. Per germline, CDR1 SGHRS and CDR2 YFSETQ. CDR3 residues: CASSFDGQGRGNEQFF. CDR3 coding DNA: TGCGCCAGCAGCTTCGACGGACAGGGCCGAGGTAATGAGCAGTTCTTC.